These 5 T cell receptor beta chains were all obtained from the same sample, sequenced in a study of OX40 agonist ivuxolimab in advanced cancers. Libraries came from the immunoSEQ multiplex PCR assay. Here the immuneACCESS table is served through TCRdb, limited to in-frame sequences with V and J called. Missing clones are a known gap in these copies; in checked studies unresolved V genes cover under half, and the rest lacks a known reason. In this sample the table shows about 68,000 clones, around 83% of which occur a single time. Together, the top ten hold 1.4% of the sample. The sample consisted of CD4+ or CD8+ T cells sorted from blood, taken in a trial of the OX40 agonist ivuxolimab. These receptors were obtained from an adult with an advanced solid tumor such as melanoma, head and neck, liver or kidney cancer.

V is TRBV6-1 and J is TRBJ1-1, with a possible D match to TRBD1 (5 bases). Germline values: CDR1 MNHNS, CDR2 SASEGT. This CDR3 comprises 15 residues. The V and J ends lost 10 bases and 2 bases respectively, with 20 bases between them. The CDR3 loop reads CATKEDSRANTEAFF. CDR3 DNA: TGTGCCACCAAAGAAGATTCCAGGGCCAACACTGAAGCTTTCTTT.

The rearrangement uses TRBV19 and TRBJ1-2, with a tentative D call TRBD1 (6 bases). V lost 8 bases and J lost 7, with 17 bases in between. The CDR3 has 13 residues. Germline values: CDR1 LNHDA, CDR2 SQIVND (reference sequence). The CDR3 region has the DNA TGTGCCAGTTGGCAGGGGATTTTAGCTGGCTACACCTTC. The encoded protein is CASWQGILAGYTF.

The V and J genes are TRBV11-2 and TRBJ1-1, with 8 bases aligning to TRBD1. The trim removed 3 bases at V and 6 bases at J, leaving 9 bases unmatched. The CDR3 is 15 residues long. Germline V gene lookup returns CDR1 SGHAT and CDR2 FQNNGV. The CDR3 protein is CASSFRGHPDSEAFF. The CDR3 bases are TGTGCCAGCAGCTTCAGGGGGCACCCTGATTCTGAAGCTTTCTTT.

This chain links TRBV6-1 with TRBJ2-5; D gene ambiguous. V lost 6 bases to trimming and J lost 5 bases, with 10 bases between them. CDR1 is MNHNS, CDR2 SASEGT, per germline. The CDR3 spans 12 residues. The CDR3 region has the DNA TGTGCCAGCAGGGGCTCTGGGGAGACCCAGTACTTC. Translation: CASRGSGETQYF.

The chain couples TRBV28 to TRBJ2-3; a weak D match, TRBD1 (5 bases). Trimming shortened V by 6 bases and J by 1 base, and 8 bases separated the two germline ends. The CDR3 consists of 13 residues. CDR1 is MDHEN and CDR2 is SYDVKM in the germline V gene. The CDR3 nucleotides read TGTGCCAGCAGAGGGGTCGGCACAGATACGCAGTATTTT. Its protein is CASRGVGTDTQYF.